The entry that follows covers one T cell receptor (beta chain) sequence. The data were obtained in a study of blood T cell repertoires in COVID-19. Study summary: COVID-19 samples from acute and convalescent phases originated in the United States, Italy and Spain. PBMCs, B-cell-depleted T cells, or T cells were the source of the cDNA or gDNA that made up the material.

Germline loops: CDR1 MDHEN, CDR2 SYDVKM. The CDR3 is 15 residues long. Trimming took off 4 bases at V and 3 bases at J, with 16 bases between the two ends. Some clones are missing from TCRdb's copy, which holds only in-frame ones; the method was immunoSEQ multiplex PCR. The data contain under 75,000 clones, roughly 88% of them singletons. The TCR originated in an elderly woman with active COVID-19. This chain connects TRBV28 to TRBJ2-7, with D maybe TRBD2 (5 bases). Specimen: peripheral blood. CDR3 in amino acids: CASSSPRGNNYEQYF. The CDR3, as DNA: TGTGCCAGCAGTTCCCCACGGGGTAACAACTACGAGCAGTACTTC.